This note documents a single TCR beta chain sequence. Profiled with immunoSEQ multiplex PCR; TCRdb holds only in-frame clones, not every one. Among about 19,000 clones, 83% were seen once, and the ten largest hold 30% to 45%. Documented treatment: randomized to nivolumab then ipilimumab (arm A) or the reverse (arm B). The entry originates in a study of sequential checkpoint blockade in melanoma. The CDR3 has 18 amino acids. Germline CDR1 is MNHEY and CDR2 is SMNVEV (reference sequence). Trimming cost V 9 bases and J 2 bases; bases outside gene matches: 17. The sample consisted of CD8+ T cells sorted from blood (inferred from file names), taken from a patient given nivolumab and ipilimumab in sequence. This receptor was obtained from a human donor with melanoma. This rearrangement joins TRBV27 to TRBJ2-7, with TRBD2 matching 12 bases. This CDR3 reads CARIQNAGLAGKAYEQYF. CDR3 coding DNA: TGTGCCAGAATCCAGAACGCAGGACTAGCGGGGAAGGCCTACGAGCAGTACTTC.